This TCR beta chain stems from a study of CD8 T cells in ankylosing spondylitis. The sample holds many counts of this clonotype. TCRdb reprocessed the 5' RACE reads via MiXCR and lists one record per CDR3 protein. The sample holds just under 95,000 distinct CDR3 sequences, around 9.4% seen once. The V end lost 4 bases, the J end lost 1 base, and 10 bases lay between the germline ends. CDR3 length: 14 amino acids. Germline CDR1 reads SEHNR; CDR2 reads FQNEAQ (reference sequence). The chain carries TRBV7-9 and TRBJ1-1, with D uncertain. The sequence was collected from a male donor with ankylosing spondylitis or in good health (not recorded which). Sequenced material: blood, either unsorted or a sorted T cell fraction (not recorded which). CDR3 loop: CASSSGRENTEAFF. Here the CDR3 DNA reads TGTGCCAGCAGCTCCGGACGGGAGAACACTGAAGCTTTCTTT.